The present TCR beta chain was sequenced within a study of identifying expanded T cells in peripheral blood. Trimming pared 1 base from V and 9 bases from J, leaving 10 bases between. Per the germline V gene, CDR1 is SGHAT and CDR2 is FQNNGV. The CDR3 totals 13 residues. TCRdb's table, derived via immunoSEQ multiplex PCR, lists solely in-frame clones and lacks some. The table shows tens of thousands of clones, with about nine tenths occurring only once. Sequencing was performed on blood. This chain links TRBV11-2 with TRBJ2-1; possible D gene TRBD2, 5 bases. The sequence was collected from a person aged 18-70 years in good health. CDR3 bases: TGTGCCAGCAGCTTAGGGCTAGCTAGTGAGCAGTTCTTC. Its translation is CASSLGLASEQFF.